This is a list of T cell receptor beta chains from one sample in a study of blood T cell repertoires in COVID-19. TCRdb keeps only in-frame clones here, not all; method: immunoSEQ multiplex PCR. In the table there are a few hundred thousand clones, roughly 90% of which are singletons. Sequencing used peripheral blood. These receptors were obtained from a man younger than 35 who had recovered from COVID-19. Both conserved end residues are part of each CDR3. Each record gives: J gene, V gene, CDR3 protein.

TRBJ2-6 TRBV9 CASSVTVQGAPSSGANVLTF
TRBJ1-2 TRBV21-1 CASRANQGAQDYGYTF
TRBJ1-1 TRBV19 CASRRRNTEAFF
TRBJ2-1 TRBV7-2 CASSLVGVYHEQFF
TRBJ1-5 TRBV18 CASSPRQEGFVSNQPQHF
TRBJ1-5 TRBV4-2 CASSQEGGTGNQPQHF
TRBJ1-3 TRBV27 CASSSGSGNTIYF
TRBJ2-1 TRBV11-2 CASSSLGGRDNEQFF
TRBJ2-7 TRBV6-1 CASSEVYSSYEQYF
TRBJ1-2 TRBV5-8 CASSRGQGNYGYTF
TRBJ1-2 TRBV3-1/TRBV3-2 CASSQLSTGEYSGYTF
TRBJ1-5 TRBV4-2 CASSQSGQNNQPQHF
TRBJ2-7 TRBV18 CASSPGPSDYEQYF
TRBJ1-6 TRBV6-5 CASHRVTDSPLHF
TRBJ2-1 TRBV11-2 CASSLRSGNEQFF
TRBJ2-4 TRBV7-9 CASSPNRGLDWNIQYF
TRBJ1-1 TRBV18 CASSPGQGQGNTEAFF
TRBJ2-1 TRBV4-2 CASSQDWALYNEQFF
TRBJ1-1 TRBV25-1 CASSGIHLDSFEGAFF
TRBJ1-1 TRBV12-3/TRBV12-4 CASTRGLNTEAFF
TRBJ2-7 TRBV7-9 CASSFGTSVTYEQYF
TRBJ2-5 TRBV27 CASSFIQETQYF
TRBJ2-5 TRBV7-2 CASSLVSTFQETQYF
TRBJ2-2 TRBV29-1 CSVPGNTGELFF
TRBJ2-5 TRBV27 CASSLVSRGETQYF
TRBJ2-7 TRBV27 CASSGIGDSHSSSYEQYF
TRBJ2-1 TRBV4-3 CASSPGQGTAEQFF
TRBJ1-4 TRBV19 CASSMGGQLEKLFF
TRBJ2-7 TRBV14 CASSQEAWTGAYEQYF
TRBJ2-2 TRBV11-3 CASSLYLGGAGELFF
TRBJ2-1 TRBV6-5 CASSYSTGGEQFF
TRBJ2-5 TRBV18 CASSPVGQAETQYF
TRBJ2-7 TRBV5-1 CASSTGGTYEQYF
TRBJ1-5 TRBV27 CASSPHRWTGIDNQPQHF
TRBJ2-3 TRBV7-2 CASSLQGTYPDTQYF
TRBJ2-3 TRBV7-9 CASSLGTPDTQYF
TRBJ2-5 TRBV5-1 CASSLGGQETQYF
TRBJ1-4 TRBV3-1/TRBV3-2 CASSRGTTTNEKLFF
TRBJ2-7 TRBV11-2 CASRYGGSTYEQYF
TRBJ2-6 TRBV3-1/TRBV3-2 CASSQWPPGIYSGANVLTF
TRBJ2-7 TRBV27 CASRRQGSYEQYF
TRBJ1-1 TRBV9 CASSVSGTGVGTEAFF
TRBJ2-5 TRBV27 CASSLGGAGQETQYF
TRBJ1-5 TRBV30 CAWSVIGQPQHF
TRBJ2-3 TRBV3-1/TRBV3-2 CASSLMTSDTQYF
TRBJ1-6 TRBV6-1 CASSEGPGSSYNSPLHF
TRBJ2-3 TRBV3-1/TRBV3-2 CASSQDERRTQYF
TRBJ2-1 TRBV7-2 CASSRRVLGSEQFF
TRBJ1-5 TRBV30 CAWSVQGAGSQPQHF
TRBJ1-2 TRBV6-5 CASSQRQGVNYGYTF
TRBJ1-6 TRBV2 CASSKDRRDNSPLHF
TRBJ2-1 TRBV25-1 CASSEWASGEKQFF
TRBJ2-3 TRBV3-1/TRBV3-2 CASSPQYSPAGDTQYF
TRBJ1-1 TRBV5-1 CASSSGQGAEAFF
TRBJ2-5 TRBV9 CASSVGRSQETQYF